This T cell receptor beta chain was found in a study of CD8 T cells in Susac syndrome. Study context: When their blood was taken, the Susac syndrome patients had either not yet had any therapy, were taking corticosteroids, or were taking intravenous immunoglobulin alone.

Details on this clonotype: Its antigen is currently unknown.

V was shortened by 5 bases and J by 8 bases, with 18 bases between the two germline ends. CDR1 SEHNR and CDR2 FQNEAQ come from the germline V gene (reference sequence). There are 14 residues in the CDR3. Study results and limitations: As the study acknowledged, the number of individuals who were part of its TCR sequencing and HLA analysis was relatively small.

Random hexamers primed reverse transcription of about 0.5 to 1 ug RNA. TCRdb fed the immunoSEQ multiplex PCR reads into MiXCR, producing one record per CDR3 protein. The data show roughly 130,000 distinct CDR3 sequences, under 96% seen once. V and J are TRBV7-9 and TRBJ1-2, with D unclear. Sequencing used CD4+ T cells from PBMCs. This TCR was recovered from a human donor with Susac syndrome. Written as DNA, the CDR3 is TGTGCCAGCAGCCCCGACAAGGGCGGGCCCGGCTACACCTTC. This codes for CASSPDKGGPGYTF.